The sequence of this TCR beta chain was determined in a study of blood T cells in healthy people across ages. Study results and caveats: Higher diversity and more naive CD4+ cells were features of long-lived donors, compared to aged donors. Using unsorted PBMCs precluded a conclusive naive versus antigen-experienced comparison.

The CDR3 sequence is 14 residues long. Germline values: CDR1 MNHEY, CDR2 SVGEGT. Trimming stripped 5 bases from V and 5 bases from J, with 13 bases between. Points on this clonotype: The target antigen is unknown.

Together with a sample-barcoded 5' primer, a J-beta primer mix was included in a second PCR lasting roughly 6 to 12 cycles. Via MiXCR, TCRdb re-called the 5' RACE reads, giving one row per CDR3 protein. The sample has 650,000 to 1,000,000 distinct CDR3 sequences, around 45% seen once. The individuals who served as donors were healthy Caucasians living in Russia, aged roughly 6 to 95. This sequence joins TRBV6-2 or TRBV6-3 and TRBJ2-1; TRBD2 is a possible D gene (5 bases). This TCR came from a man older than 75 in good health. The sample was blood. CDR3 coding DNA: TGTGCCAGCAGTGGCGAGCGGACCAACAATGAGCAGTTCTTC. It codes for CASSGERTNNEQFF.